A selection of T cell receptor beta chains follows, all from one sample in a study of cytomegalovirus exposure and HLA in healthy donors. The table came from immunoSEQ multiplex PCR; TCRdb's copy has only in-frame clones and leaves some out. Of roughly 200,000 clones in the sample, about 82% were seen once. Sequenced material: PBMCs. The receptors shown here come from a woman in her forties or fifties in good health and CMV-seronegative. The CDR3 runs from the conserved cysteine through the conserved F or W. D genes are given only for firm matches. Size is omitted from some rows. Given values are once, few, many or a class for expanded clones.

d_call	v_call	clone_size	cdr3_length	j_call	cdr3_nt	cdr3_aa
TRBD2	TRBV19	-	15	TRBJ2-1	TGTGCCAGTAGGCGGACTAGCGGGAGGGCCAATGAGCAGTTCTTC	CASRRTSGRANEQFF
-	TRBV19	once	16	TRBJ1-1	TGTGCCAGTAGTAACCCCGGGAGTCCTATGAACACTGAAGCTTTCTTT	CASSNPGSPMNTEAFF
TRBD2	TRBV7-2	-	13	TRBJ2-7	TGTGCCAGCAGCTTAGATCCGGGGGGCGAGCAGTACTTC	CASSLDPGGEQYF
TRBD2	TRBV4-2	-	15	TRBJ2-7	TGTGCCAGCAGCCAAGATAGCGGGGGGGACTACGAGCAGTACTTC	CASSQDSGGDYEQYF
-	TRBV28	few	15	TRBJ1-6	TGTGCCAGCACCCCAGGACAGCTCTATAATTCACCCCTCCACTTT	CASTPGQLYNSPLHF
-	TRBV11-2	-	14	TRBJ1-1	TGTGCCAGCAGAACCGACACACCGAACACTGAAGCTTTCTTT	CASRTDTPNTEAFF
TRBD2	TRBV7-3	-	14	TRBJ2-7	TGTGCCAGCAGCCCGGGACTAGCGGGAACCGAGCAGTACTTC	CASSPGLAGTEQYF
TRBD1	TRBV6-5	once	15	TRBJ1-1	TGTGCCAGCAGTTACTATAGGACAGGGAACACTGAAGCTTTCTTT	CASSYYRTGNTEAFF
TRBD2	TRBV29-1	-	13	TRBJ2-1	TGCAGCGTTGATCCTAGCGGGAGATATGAGCAGTTCTTC	CSVDPSGRYEQFF
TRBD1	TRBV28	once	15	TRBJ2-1	TGTGCCAGCAGTTTTTTGGGGACAGGGGACAATGAGCAGTTCTTC	CASSFLGTGDNEQFF
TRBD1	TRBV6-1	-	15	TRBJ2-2	TGTGCCAGCAGCTGGACAGGGCGGAACACCGGGGAGCTGTTTTTT	CASSWTGRNTGELFF
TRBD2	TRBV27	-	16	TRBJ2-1	TGTGCCAGCAGTCCCTCCTCCCGGGAGGGATACAATGAGCAGTTCTTC	CASSPSSREGYNEQFF
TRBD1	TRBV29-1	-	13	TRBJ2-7	TGCAGCGCTCGGGACAGGGTATCCTACGAGCAGTACTTC	CSARDRVSYEQYF
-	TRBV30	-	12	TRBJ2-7	TGTGCCTGGAGACTAGAGACGAGGGAGCAGTACTTC	CAWRLETREQYF
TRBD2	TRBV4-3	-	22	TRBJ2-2	TGCGCCAGCAGCCAGGAACCCCCGGGACTAGCGGGAGAGGGTACTAACACCGGGGAGCTGTTTTTT	CASSQEPPGLAGEGTNTGELFF
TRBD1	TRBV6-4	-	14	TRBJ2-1	TGTGCCAGCAGTGACTCAGAAGGGGGCAATGAGCGGTTCTTC	CASSDSEGGNERFF
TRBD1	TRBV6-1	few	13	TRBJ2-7	TGTGCCAGCCCTGGACAGGCGGCCTACGAGCAGTACTTC	CASPGQAAYEQYF
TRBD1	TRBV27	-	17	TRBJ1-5	TGTGCCAGCAGTTCAACCAGGGACAGTCATCGCAATCAGCCCCAGCATTTT	CASSSTRDSHRNQPQHF
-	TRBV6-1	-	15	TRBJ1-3	TGTGCCAGCATTTCCGCTGCGGGGTTGGGAAACACCATATATTTT	CASISAAGLGNTIYF
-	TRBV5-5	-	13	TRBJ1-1	TGTGCCAGCAGGCGCAGGGGGAACACTGAAGCTTTCTTT	CASRRRGNTEAFF
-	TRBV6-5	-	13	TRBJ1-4	TGTGCCAGCGGGCGGACTACCGCGGAAAAACTGTTTTTT	CASGRTTAEKLFF
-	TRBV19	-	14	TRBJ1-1	TGTGCCAGTAGCCGACAGGTGGATAACACTGAAGCTTTCTTT	CASSRQVDNTEAFF
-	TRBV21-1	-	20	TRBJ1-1	TGTGCCAGCAGCAAAGGACGGATAAGGGACAGAAGAACTAGAGGCACTGAAGCTTTCTTT	CASSKGRIRDRRTRGTEAFF
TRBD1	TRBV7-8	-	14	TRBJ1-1	TGTGCCAGCAGCTCGATCGACAGGGGCACTGAAGCTTTCTTT	CASSSIDRGTEAFF
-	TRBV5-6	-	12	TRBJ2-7	TGTGCCAGCAGCTCACTAGAAAACGAGCAGTACTTC	CASSSLENEQYF
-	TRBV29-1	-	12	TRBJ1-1	TGCAGTGGACAGATCGGGGACACTGAAGCTTTCTTT	CSGQIGDTEAFF
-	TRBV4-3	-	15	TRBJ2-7	TGCGCCAGCAGCCAAGATCCTGGAGTAGGATACGAGCAGTACTTC	CASSQDPGVGYEQYF
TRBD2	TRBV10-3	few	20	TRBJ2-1	TGTGCCATCAGGCCCTTACCGGGACTAGCGGGATTGAGCTCCTACAATGAGCAGTTCTTC	CAIRPLPGLAGLSSYNEQFF
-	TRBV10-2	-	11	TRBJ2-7	TGCGCCACGTTAGGGGGCTACGAGCAGTACTTC	CATLGGYEQYF
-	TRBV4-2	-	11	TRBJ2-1	TGTGCCAGCAGCCAAGAGCGTGAGCAGTTCTTC	CASSQEREQFF
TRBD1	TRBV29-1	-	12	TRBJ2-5	TGCAGCGTTCACAGGGGCCGGGAGACCCAGTACTTC	CSVHRGRETQYF
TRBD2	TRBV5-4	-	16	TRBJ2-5	TGTGCCAGCGGCCGACTAGCGGGAGGCCGCCAAGAGACCCAGTACTTC	CASGRLAGGRQETQYF
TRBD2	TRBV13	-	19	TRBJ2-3	TGTGCCAGCAGCTCCATGGGCGGGAGGGCCCTATACGGGGCAGATACGCAGTATTTT	CASSSMGGRALYGADTQYF
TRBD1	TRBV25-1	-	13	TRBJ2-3	TGTGCCAGCAGTGGGGGGACAGGGAAGGCGCAGTATTTT	CASSGGTGKAQYF
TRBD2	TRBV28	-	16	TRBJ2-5	TGTGCCAGCAGCCGGTCGGGACTAGCGGACAAAGAGACCCAGTACTTC	CASSRSGLADKETQYF
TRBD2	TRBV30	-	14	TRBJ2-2	TGTGCCTGGGCCCCGGGACTACCAACCGGGGAGCTGTTTTTT	CAWAPGLPTGELFF
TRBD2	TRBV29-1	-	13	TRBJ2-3	TGCAGCGGGGGGACTAGCGGGAGAAATACGCAGTATTTT	CSGGTSGRNTQYF
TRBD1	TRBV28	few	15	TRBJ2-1	TGTGCCAGCAGGAGGGGGCCCCCACCCAACAATGAGCAGTTCTTC	CASRRGPPPNNEQFF
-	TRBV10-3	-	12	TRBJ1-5	TGTGCCTCAGGTGTGAACCCTCAGCCCCAGCATTTT	CASGVNPQPQHF
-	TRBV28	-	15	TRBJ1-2	TGTGCCAGCACCTTAACTGACAGGATAAACTATGGCTACACCTTC	CASTLTDRINYGYTF
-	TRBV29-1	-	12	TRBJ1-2	TGCAGCGTGCAAAGGGGCGTGGATGGCTACACCTTC	CSVQRGVDGYTF
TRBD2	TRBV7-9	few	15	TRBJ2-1	TGTGCCCATGGCGCGGGAGAGAACTCCTACAATGAGCAGTTCTTC	CAHGAGENSYNEQFF
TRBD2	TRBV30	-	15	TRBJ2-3	TGTGCCTGGAGGGAGACTAGCGGGAGAACAGATACGCAGTATTTT	CAWRETSGRTDTQYF
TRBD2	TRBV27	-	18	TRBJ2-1	TGTGCCAGCAGTTTATACCCCCGTGGTAGCGGGAGGGTGAATGAGCAGTTCTTC	CASSLYPRGSGRVNEQFF
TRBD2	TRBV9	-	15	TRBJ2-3	TGTGCCAGCAGCGTAGGTCTAGCGGAGACAGATACGCAGTATTTT	CASSVGLAETDTQYF
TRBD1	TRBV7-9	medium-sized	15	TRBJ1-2	TGTGCCAGCAGCCTAGGGACAGGGGGCGAGGATGGCTACACCTTC	CASSLGTGGEDGYTF
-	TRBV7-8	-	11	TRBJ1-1	TGTGCCAGCAGCTTGACATTTGAAGCTTTCTTT	CASSLTFEAFF
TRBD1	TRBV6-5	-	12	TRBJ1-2	TGTGCCACCGGGACAGAGAACTATGGCTACACCTTC	CATGTENYGYTF
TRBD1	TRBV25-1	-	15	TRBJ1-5	TGTGCCAGCGGACAGGGGGCAGGCAGCAATCAGCCCCAGCATTTT	CASGQGAGSNQPQHF
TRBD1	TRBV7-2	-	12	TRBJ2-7	TGTGCCAGCTCGGGACAGGGATACGAGCAGTACTTC	CASSGQGYEQYF
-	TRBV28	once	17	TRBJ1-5	TGTGCCAGCAGTCCCCAGTCCGGGGGGGTACCGAATCAGCCCCAGCATTTT	CASSPQSGGVPNQPQHF
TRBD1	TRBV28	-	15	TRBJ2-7	TGTGCCAGCAGGCCCTTTTCAGGGGGAAAAGGCGAGCAGTACTTC	CASRPFSGGKGEQYF